This T cell receptor beta chain was recovered during a study of blood T cell repertoires in COVID-19. Study background: The cDNA or gDNA used as material had been derived from T cells, B-cell-depleted T cells, or PBMCs.

The authors' processing: Estimation of nucleated cell counts was performed using reference gene primer amplification. Sequencing was performed with immunoSEQ multiplex PCR; in TCRdb, only in-frame clones are kept and a portion is missing. V and J calls and clone size follow that table, whereas D and trimming were derived from the DNA. The data contain 100,000 to 150,000 clones, 86% of them seen just once; the ten biggest clones take up roughly 11%. V dropped 3 bases and J dropped 7 bases, with 9 bases sitting between them. CDR1 is SQVTM and CDR2 is ANQGSEA in the germline V gene. The CDR3 sequence is 12 residues long. During active infection, Seattle patients enrolled and were then monitored through disease.

The specimen sequenced was peripheral blood. V and J are TRBV29-1 and TRBJ1-4; D not certain. The source is a woman in her sixties or seventies with COVID-19, enrolled during active disease. The CDR3 bases are TGCAGCGTTGACTCCAGCGGTGAAAAACTGTTTTTT. This gives the protein CSVDSSGEKLFF.